These 26 T cell receptor beta chains share one sample of origin, sequenced in a study of blood T cell repertoires in COVID-19 (TCRdb year 2020). Libraries were built with the immunoSEQ multiplex PCR assay. TCRdb carries this immuneACCESS record with in-frame sequences only. Its versions omit some clonotypes, under half of them owing to an unresolved V gene in the studies checked, with the rest unexplained. The sample table contains about 120,000 clones; only one count was recorded for approximately 84% of them. The ten largest clones add up to approximately 1.5% of the sample. The sequencing sample was made of peripheral blood. Receptors originate from a man aged 40-49 years with acute or convalescent COVID-19.

This clone was found once. This sequence joins TRBV19 and TRBJ1-6; D remains ambiguous. CDR1 is LNHDA and CDR2 is SQIVND in the germline V gene (reference sequence). CDR3 length equals 13 residues. The ends were cut back, 0 bases at V and 7 bases at J, with 4 bases in the middle. The CDR3, as DNA: TGTGCCAGTAGTATAGAGAGAAATTCACCCCTCCACTTT. It codes for CASSIERNSPLHF.

Here the CDR3 DNA reads TGTGCCAGCAGAGGACTAGCGGAGAGCCAAGAGACCCAGTACTTC. It encodes CASRGLAESQETQYF. The J gene is TRBJ2-5, the V gene TRBV5-4, with 10 bases identical to TRBD2. Unmatched junction bases numbered 5, after V lost 5 bases and J lost 1 base. CDR1 and CDR2 (germline): SGHNT, YYREEE (reference sequence). The length of the CDR3 is 15 residues.

The chain joins TRBV7-2 to TRBJ2-5; possibly TRBD2 for D (6 bases). The CDR3 is 16 residues long. Trimming left V 5 bases short and J 3 bases short, with 19 bases between. The germline CDR1 and CDR2 sequences are SGHTA and FQGNSA. The CDR3 reads CASSPNLLIAEETQYF. The DNA of the CDR3 is TGTGCCAGCAGCCCCAATCTCCTCATAGCGGAAGAGACCCAGTACTTC.

The chain has TRBV27 and TRBJ2-3; no definite D call. Germline CDR1 MNHEY, CDR2 SMNVEV (reference sequence). The CDR3 has 11 residues. Trimming shortened V by 8 bases and J by 6 bases, and 9 bases separated the two germline ends. The CDR3 spells CASPHLDTQYF. The CDR3 DNA follows: TGTGCCAGCCCCCATTTGGATACGCAGTATTTT.

The rearrangement links TRBV2 to TRBJ2-5, with TRBD2 identical over 11 bases. V was clipped by 1 base and J by 6 bases; unmatched bases: 4. Germline values: CDR1 SNHLY, CDR2 FYNNEI. This CDR3 region has 15 residues. This CDR3 is CASSEEVAGGKTQYF. Written as DNA, the CDR3 is TGTGCCAGCAGTGAAGAGGTAGCGGGGGGGAAGACCCAGTACTTC.

This clone appeared once. V usage is TRBV28 and J usage is TRBJ2-1; TRBD2 matches 7 bases. CDR1 MDHEN and CDR2 SYDVKM come from the germline V gene. Trimming took 5 bases from V and 4 from J; bases not matched to a gene: 11. The CDR3 is 16 amino acids. DNA for the CDR3: TGTGCCAGCAGTCCGTACTTCGGCGGGGGATACAATGAGCAGTTCTTC. This codes for CASSPYFGGGYNEQFF.

This clone was counted once. The V gene is TRBV18, the J gene TRBJ2-4; D may be TRBD1 (6 bases). CDR1 is KGHSH and CDR2 is LQKENI in the germline V gene. Trimming stripped 3 bases from V and 0 bases from J, with 15 bases between. The CDR3 has 17 residues. CDR3 nucleotide sequence: TGTGCCAGCTCACCGAGACAGGCTGGACTAGCCAAAAACATTCAGTACTTC. It translates to CASSPRQAGLAKNIQYF.

The chain couples TRBV7-2 to TRBJ2-1; 8 positions match TRBD2. Unmatched junction bases numbered 8, after V lost 5 bases and J lost 5 bases. In germline, CDR1 is SGHTA, CDR2 FQGNSA. This CDR3 has 15 residues. The chain's CDR3 is CASSRTRGDHNEQFF. As DNA, the CDR3 is TGTGCCAGCAGCCGCACGCGGGGGGACCACAATGAGCAGTTCTTC.

In its sample, this clone was seen once. The genes are TRBV11-2 and TRBJ2-7; 11 bases are a match to TRBD2. The junction had 4 bases not matched to a gene; V was cut back by 1 base and J by 5 bases. The CDR3 sequence is 15 residues long. The germline V gene encodes CDR1 SGHAT and CDR2 FQNNGV. DNA of the CDR3: TGTGCCAGCAGCTTAGGGACTAGCGGGTTGAACGAGCAGTACTTC. Its protein product is CASSLGTSGLNEQYF.

The chain combines TRBV3-1 (or the pseudogene TRBV3-2) with TRBJ2-3; 9 bases fit TRBD1. The germline V gene encodes CDR1 LGHDT and CDR2 YNNKEL (reference sequence). CDR3 size: 17 residues. V was clipped by 4 bases and J by 1 base; unmatched bases: 9. The DNA of the CDR3 is TGTGCCAGCAGCCTCGGGACAGGGCAGTATGGCACAGATACGCAGTATTTT. As protein: CASSLGTGQYGTDTQYF.

About this clone: A junction end diverges from the germline sequence, so it may reflect a read error. This rearrangement joins TRBV7-7 to TRBJ2-5; TRBD2 aligns across 10 bases. The CDR3 loop spans 14 amino acids. Germline CDR1 reads SSHAT; CDR2 reads FNYEAQ (reference sequence). The CDR3 loop reads CASSEGLAQETQYF. The CDR3 DNA sequence: TGTGCTAGCAGCGAGGGACTAGCGCAAGAGACCCAGTACTTC.

Note on this clone: Within the sample, other DNA sequences also encode this same CDR3. The chain carries TRBV12-3 or TRBV12-4 and TRBJ1-5; D remains ambiguous. The CDR3 is 13 residues long. The V and J ends lost 3 bases and 4 bases respectively, with 7 bases between them. The CDR3 protein is CASSLSGNQPQHF. In nucleotides, the CDR3 is TGTGCCAGCAGTTTGTCCGGGAATCAGCCCCAGCATTTT.

The gene calls are TRBV2 and TRBJ2-4; maybe TRBD2 (5 bases). The CDR3 has 14 residues. The V end lost 4 bases, the J end lost 0 bases, and 7 bases lay between the germline ends. The germline CDR1 and CDR2 sequences are SNHLY and FYNNEI. In DNA, the CDR3 is TGTGCCAGCAGTGTACGGGGAGCCAAAAACATTCAGTACTTC. The encoded protein is CASSVRGAKNIQYF. The variable domain in full, with the rest retrieved from reference TRBV2 and TRBJ2-4, is EPEVTQTPSHQVTQMGQEVILRCVPISNHLYFYWYRQILGQKVEFLVSFYNNEISEKSEIFDDQFSVERPDGSNFTLKIRSTKLEDSAMYFCASSVRGAKNIQYFGAGTRLSVL.

The chain combines TRBV5-1 with TRBJ2-3, with 9 bases fitting TRBD2. With 1 base clipped from V and 0 bases from J, the junction kept 9 bases outside the gene matches. The germline gives CDR1 SGHRS, CDR2 YFSETQ. The CDR3 is made up of 18 amino acids. The DNA of the CDR3 is TGCGCCAGCAGCTTGAGAGCCCTAGCGGGGTCTAGCACAGATACGCAGTATTTT. Protein: CASSLRALAGSSTDTQYF.

The V gene is TRBV18, the J gene TRBJ1-5; no definite D call. CDR3 length equals 14 residues. Trimming took off 3 bases at V and 10 bases at J, with 16 bases between the two ends. Germline values: CDR1 KGHSH, CDR2 LQKENI. This CDR3 is CASSPGAQLRPQHF. DNA for the CDR3: TGTGCCAGCTCACCGGGAGCACAGTTACGTCCCCAGCATTTT. Full variable domain (remainder filled in from reference TRBV18 and TRBJ1-5): NAGVMQNPRHLVRRRGQEARLRCSPMKGHSHVYWYRQLPEEGLKFMVYLQKENIIDESGMPKERFSAEFPKEGPSILRIQQVVRGDSAAYFCASSPGAQLRPQHFGDGTRLSIL.

The rearrangement joins TRBV18 to TRBJ2-3; the D gene is possibly TRBD2 (5 bases). Germline CDR1 is KGHSH and CDR2 is LQKENI. Trimming pared 6 bases from V and 4 bases from J, leaving 11 bases between. The CDR3 consists of 13 residues. In DNA form, the CDR3 reads TGTGCCAGCTCCGGACTCGGATCAGATACGCAGTATTTT. Residues: CASSGLGSDTQYF. The full variable domain, rest sourced from reference TRBV18 and TRBJ2-3, is NAGVMQNPRHLVRRRGQEARLRCSPMKGHSHVYWYRQLPEEGLKFMVYLQKENIIDESGMPKERFSAEFPKEGPSILRIQQVVRGDSAAYFCASSGLGSDTQYFGPGTRLTVL.

The rearrangement joins TRBV5-6 to TRBJ2-3; TRBD1 agrees at 7 bases. With 1 base clipped from V and 8 bases from J, the junction kept 10 bases outside the gene matches. There are 15 residues in the CDR3. Germline assignment: CDR1 SGHDT and CDR2 YYEEEE. The CDR3 nucleotides are TGTGCCAGCAGCTTGTTAGGGGGCCAGGGTCGTACGCAGTATTTT. It encodes CASSLLGGQGRTQYF.

This sequence joins TRBV11-1 and TRBJ2-7, with D maybe TRBD1 (6 bases). The CDR3 runs to 15 residues. V was pared by 3 bases and J by 2 bases, with 14 bases between. Germline CDR1 reads SGHAT; CDR2 reads FQDESV (reference sequence). This chain's CDR3 is CASSFLQGMPYEQYF. CDR3 nucleotide sequence: TGTGCCAGCAGCTTCCTACAGGGAATGCCCTACGAGCAGTACTTC.

J is TRBJ2-3 and V is TRBV5-4, with 8 bases matching TRBD1. J was trimmed by 11 bases and V by 1 base; bases with no gene match: 3. The CDR3 has 12 residues. Germline V gene data show CDR1 as SGHNT and CDR2 as YYREEE (reference sequence). CDR3 sequence (DNA): TGTGCCAGCAGCTTGAACAGGGGGGTGCAGTATTTT. It specifies CASSLNRGVQYF. The full variable domain, with the rest looked up from reference TRBV5-4 and TRBJ2-3, is ETGVTQSPTHLIKTRGQQVTLRCSSQSGHNTVSWYQQALGQGPQFIFQYYREEENGRGNFPPRFSGLQFPNYSSELNVNALELDDSALYLCASSLNRGVQYFGPGTRLTVL.

This CDR3 is CASSLGLRETQYF. The CDR3 nucleotides are TGTGCCAGCAGCTTAGGCCTTCGGGAGACCCAGTACTTC. The chain employs TRBV7-6 and TRBJ2-5; D gene unclear. The ends were cut back, 1 base at V and 5 bases at J, with 8 bases in the middle. CDR1 is SGHVS, CDR2 FNYEAQ, per germline. The CDR3 runs to 13 residues.

This clone was seen just once. The chain recombines TRBV5-1 with TRBJ2-3; 10 bases map to TRBD2. Germline CDR1 SGHRS, CDR2 YFSETQ. After removal of 1 base from V and 1 base from J, the junction contained 9 bases not matched to a gene. The CDR3 has 18 amino acids. The CDR3 sequence: CASSLTGAGTSGTDTQYF. CDR3 bases: TGCGCCAGCAGCTTGACAGGGGCCGGGACTAGCGGCACAGATACGCAGTATTTT.

The chain links TRBV5-1 to TRBJ2-7; tentatively, D is TRBD2 (6 bases). The V end lost 6 bases, the J end lost 8 bases, and 15 bases lay between the germline ends. Per germline, CDR1 SGHRS and CDR2 YFSETQ. The CDR3 consists of 12 residues. The CDR3 DNA is TGCGCCAGCAAGGGAGGTCCTCTAAAGCAGTACTTC. This codes for CASKGGPLKQYF.

V usage is TRBV4-1 and J usage is TRBJ1-6; D gene ambiguous. CDR3 size: 17 residues. With 0 bases removed from V and 4 bases from J, the gap between germline ends came to 13 bases. Germline CDR1 is MGHRA and CDR2 is YSYEKL. CDR3 nucleotide sequence: TGCGCCAGCAGCCAAGATTTGGTCAACTCTTATAATTCACCCCTCCACTTT. This codes for CASSQDLVNSYNSPLHF.

CDR3 sequence (DNA): TGTGCCAGTGCCCGGGGCGGGGGTATGGGTGAAGCTTTCTTT. It translates to CASARGGGMGEAFF. This chain joins TRBV2 and TRBJ1-1, with a tentative D call TRBD1 (5 bases). V shed 9 bases and J shed 7 bases, with 21 bases lying between them. Germline V gene sequence: CDR1 SNHLY, CDR2 FYNNEI. This CDR3 contains 14 residues.

CDR3 in amino acids: CASSAGLAGEGGDTQYF. Here the CDR3 DNA reads TGTGCCAGCAGCGCAGGACTAGCGGGAGAAGGTGGAGATACGCAGTATTTT. The chain combines TRBV5-8 with TRBJ2-3; 13 nucleotides match TRBD2. Germline V gives CDR1 SGHTS, CDR2 YDEGEE. With V trimmed by 4 bases and J by 5 bases, 10 bases remained unmatched. The CDR3 is made up of 17 amino acids.

This chain uses TRBV4-1 with TRBJ1-1; no firm D call. This CDR3 is built from 15 residues. Trimming removed 0 bases from V and 0 bases from J, with 8 bases in between. From germline, CDR1 is MGHRA and CDR2 YSYEKL. This chain's CDR3 is CASSQDAGMNTEAFF. The CDR3 DNA reads TGCGCCAGCAGCCAAGATGCGGGAATGAACACTGAAGCTTTCTTT.